Below are 2 T cell receptor beta chains sequenced from a single sample in a study of identical twins. TCRdb fed the 5' RACE reads into MiXCR, producing one record per CDR3 protein. Of about 280,000 distinct CDR3 sequences in the sample, more than 6.5% were seen once. A further study also used this sample, focusing on yellow fever vaccine responses in identical twins.

The sample was memory (CD45RO+) T cells sorted from blood. The receptors shown here come from a woman aged 18-29 years in good health.

This clonotype was observed a handful of times. The chain is built from TRBV2 and TRBJ2-1; no definite D call. Trimming left V 6 bases short and J 3 bases short, with 6 bases between. Germline V gene data show CDR1 as SNHLY and CDR2 as FYNNEI. This CDR3 is built from 12 residues. CDR3 coding DNA: TGTGCCAGCAGGGAATTCTACAATGAGCAGTTCTTC. This codes for CASREFYNEQFF.

This clonotype has ten or more counts. This sequence joins TRBV20-1 and TRBJ2-1, with TRBD2 matching 8 bases. V was clipped by 4 bases and J by 0 bases; unmatched bases: 11. The CDR3 runs 17 residues. Germline loops: CDR1 DFQATT, CDR2 SNEGSKA (reference sequence). In DNA, the CDR3 is TGCAGTGCTAACCGACTAGCGTCTACGAGCTCCTACAATGAGCAGTTCTTC. This sequence encodes CSANRLASTSSYNEQFF.